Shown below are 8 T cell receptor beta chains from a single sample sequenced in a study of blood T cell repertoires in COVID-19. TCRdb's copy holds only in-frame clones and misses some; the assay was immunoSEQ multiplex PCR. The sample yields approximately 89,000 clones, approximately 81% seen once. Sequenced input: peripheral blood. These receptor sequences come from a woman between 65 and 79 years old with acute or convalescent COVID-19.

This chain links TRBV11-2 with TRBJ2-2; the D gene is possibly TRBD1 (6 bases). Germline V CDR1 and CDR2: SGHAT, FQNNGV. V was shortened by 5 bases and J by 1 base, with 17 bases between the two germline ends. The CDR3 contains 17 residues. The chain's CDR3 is CASSPSPTTGNTGELFF. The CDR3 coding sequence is TGTGCCAGCAGCCCTTCCCCTACGACAGGGAACACCGGGGAGCTGTTTTTT. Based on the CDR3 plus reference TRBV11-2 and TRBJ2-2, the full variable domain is EAGVAQSPRYKIIEKRQSVAFWCNPISGHATLYWYQQILGQGPKLLIQFQNNGVVDDSQLPKDRFSAERLKGVDSTLKIQPAKLEDSAVYLCASSPSPTTGNTGELFFGEGSRLTVL.

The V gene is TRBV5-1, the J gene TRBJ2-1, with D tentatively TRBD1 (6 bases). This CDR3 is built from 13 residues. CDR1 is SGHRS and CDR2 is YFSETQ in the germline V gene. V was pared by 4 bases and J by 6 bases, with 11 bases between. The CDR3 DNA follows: TGCGCCAGCAGCGCGGAAGGGGGCAATGAGCAGTTCTTC. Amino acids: CASSAEGGNEQFF.

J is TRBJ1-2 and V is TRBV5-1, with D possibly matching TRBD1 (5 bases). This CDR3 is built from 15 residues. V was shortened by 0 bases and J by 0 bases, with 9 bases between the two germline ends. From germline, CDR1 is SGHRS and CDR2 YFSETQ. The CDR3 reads CASSLGSGPNYGYTF. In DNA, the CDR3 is TGCGCCAGCAGCTTGGGGTCAGGGCCTAACTATGGCTACACCTTC.

CDR3 sequence: CASSLEQGHWNEQFF. The CDR3 nucleotides read TGTGCCAGCAGCTTAGAGCAGGGGCATTGGAATGAGCAGTTCTTC. The genes are TRBV7-2 and TRBJ2-1; D may be TRBD1 (6 bases). The CDR3 sequence is 15 residues long. Germline V gives CDR1 SGHTA, CDR2 FQGNSA. Trimming shortened V by 1 base and J by 7 bases, and 14 bases separated the two germline ends.

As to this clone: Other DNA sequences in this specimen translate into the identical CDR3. CDR3 sequence (DNA): TGTGCCAGCAGTTACTCCGGCGGCCAAGAGACCCAGTACTTC. Translation gives CASSYSGGQETQYF. The rearrangement uses TRBV6-5 and TRBJ2-5; D gene ambiguous. V lost 0 bases and J lost 1, with 6 bases in between. The CDR3 sequence is 14 residues long. Germline V gene data show CDR1 as MNHEY and CDR2 as SVGAGI.

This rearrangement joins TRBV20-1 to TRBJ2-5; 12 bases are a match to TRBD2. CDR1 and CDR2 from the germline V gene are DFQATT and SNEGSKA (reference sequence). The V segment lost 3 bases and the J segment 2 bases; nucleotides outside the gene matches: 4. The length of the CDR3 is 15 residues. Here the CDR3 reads CSASPGLAGQETQYF. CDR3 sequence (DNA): TGCAGTGCTAGTCCCGGACTAGCGGGGCAAGAGACCCAGTACTTC.

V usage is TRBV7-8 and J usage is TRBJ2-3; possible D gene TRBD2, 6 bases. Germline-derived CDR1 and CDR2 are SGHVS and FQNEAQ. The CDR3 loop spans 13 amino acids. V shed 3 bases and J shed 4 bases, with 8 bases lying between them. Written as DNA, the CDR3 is TGTGCCAGCAGCTTGTGGGAGGCAGATACGCAGTATTTT. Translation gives CASSLWEADTQYF.

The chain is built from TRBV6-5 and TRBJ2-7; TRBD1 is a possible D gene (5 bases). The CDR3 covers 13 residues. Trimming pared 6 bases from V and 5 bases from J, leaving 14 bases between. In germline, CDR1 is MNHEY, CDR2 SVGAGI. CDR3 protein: CASRSFRVNEQYV. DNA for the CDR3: TGTGCCAGCAGATCATTCAGGGTTAACGAGCAGTACGTC.